The clone carrying this T cell receptor beta chain has just a few counts. What it binds is not known. V gave up 6 bases and J gave up 4 bases; unmatched junction bases: 6. This CDR3 comprises 15 residues. Germline CDR1 and CDR2: SNHLY and FYNNEI. The data derive from a study of post-analysis software for immune sequencing data. General study points: Roughly 5 TRBV segments, including TRBV5-6, TRBV5-1 and TRBV20-1, were more frequent in patients than controls. The F measure placed samples prepared in the same batch into strongly shared clusters.

The TCR beta cDNA libraries contained unique molecular identifiers. Some 500,000 cDNA molecules were recovered from an input of about 0.95 to 11 million T cells. Using its own MiXCR run on the PCR reads, TCRdb lists one record per CDR3 protein. The sample records hundreds of thousands of distinct CDR3 sequences, 25% to 30% being singletons. The TCR comes from a girl aged 5 to 17 with multiple sclerosis. The sequenced sample consisted of blood. J is TRBJ2-5 and V is TRBV2; 12 positions match TRBD2. The CDR3 protein is CASRSLAGGGETQYF. DNA for the CDR3: TGTGCCAGCAGAAGCCTAGCGGGAGGGGGAGAGACCCAGTACTTC.